This TCR beta chain was documented in a study of T-cell reconstitution after alpha-beta-depleted transplantation in children. Germline V gene data show CDR1 as MNHEY and CDR2 as SVGAGI. V gave up 2 bases and J gave up 3 bases; unmatched junction bases: 9. The CDR3 loop spans 17 amino acids. The authors prepared the TCRbeta library with unique molecular identifiers. MiXCR, applied by TCRdb to the PCR reads, yields one record per CDR3 protein. The sample records approximately 640,000 distinct CDR3 sequences, 16% being singletons. The chain employs TRBV6-5 and TRBJ1-3; 8 nucleotides agree with TRBD1. Specimen: PBMCs from the stem cell graft donor, collected from the stem cell graft. This TCR derives from a human donor who donated a stem cell graft to a child with acute myeloid leukemia. CDR3 protein: CASSYRRRTGSGNTIYF. CDR3 coding DNA: TGTGCCAGCAGTTACCGCCGTAGGACAGGGAGTGGAAACACCATATATTTT.